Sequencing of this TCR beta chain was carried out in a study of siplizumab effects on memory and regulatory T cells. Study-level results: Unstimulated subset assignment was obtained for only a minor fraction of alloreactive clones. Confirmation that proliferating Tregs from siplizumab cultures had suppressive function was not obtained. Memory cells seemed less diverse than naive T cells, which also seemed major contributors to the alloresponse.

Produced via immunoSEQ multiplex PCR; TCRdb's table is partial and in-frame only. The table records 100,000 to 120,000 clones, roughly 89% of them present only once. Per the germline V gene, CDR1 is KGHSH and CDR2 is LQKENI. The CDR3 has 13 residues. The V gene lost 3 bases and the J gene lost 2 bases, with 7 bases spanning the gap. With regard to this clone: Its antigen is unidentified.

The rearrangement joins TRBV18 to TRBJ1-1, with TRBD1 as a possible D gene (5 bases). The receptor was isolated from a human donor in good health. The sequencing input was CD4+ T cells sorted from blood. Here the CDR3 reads CASSPGQNTEAFF. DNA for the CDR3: TGTGCCAGCTCACCCGGACAAAACACTGAAGCTTTCTTT.